This T cell receptor beta chain was observed in a study of blood T cell repertoires in COVID-19. Study-wide context: The analysed material was cDNA or gDNA that came from T cells, B-cell-depleted T cells, or PBMCs.

This CDR3 contains 14 residues. V was cut by 7 bases and J by 3 bases, with 14 bases left in between. Germline V CDR1 and CDR2: SGHNT, YYREEE (reference sequence). Authors' data handling: Amplification with reference gene primers provided the estimates of nucleated cell counts. Profiling relied on immunoSEQ multiplex PCR, and the TCRdb table lists in-frame clones only, not all of them. That table gives V, J and clone size, and the DNA gave D and trimming. The sample includes about 240,000 clones, around four fifths of them seen just once. V and J are TRBV5-4 and TRBJ1-5; a weak D match, TRBD1 (6 bases). Sample: peripheral blood. This receptor was obtained from a woman aged 60 to 75 with active or convalescent COVID-19. CDR3 protein: CASASPGVNQPQHF. The CDR3 coding sequence is TGTGCCAGCGCCAGCCCAGGGGTCAATCAGCCCCAGCATTTT. The complete variable domain, with remaining parts taken from reference TRBV5-4 and TRBJ1-5, reads ETGVTQSPTHLIKTRGQQVTLRCSSQSGHNTVSWYQQALGQGPQFIFQYYREEENGRGNFPPRFSGLQFPNYSSELNVNALELDDSALYLCASASPGVNQPQHFGDGTRLSIL.